This T cell receptor beta chain is from a study of T-cell reconstitution after alpha-beta-depleted transplantation in children. This clonotype was detected a few times. Its antigen remains unidentified. Germline V gene sequence: CDR1 ENHRY, CDR2 SYGVKD. The V end was cut by 0 bases, the J end by 2 bases, with 2 bases between. This CDR3 region has 12 residues. Overall study findings and caveats: Newly produced T cells mostly provided counts and TCRbeta diversity after one year, as hyperexpanded clones declined.

During its preparation, the TCRbeta library received unique molecular identifiers. TCRdb re-derived calls from the PCR reads in MiXCR, one entry per CDR3 protein. The repertoire holds more than 200,000 distinct CDR3 sequences, with more than 20% as singletons. Sequences were derived from PBMCs, mostly from graft donor cells, sampled 360 days after TCRalphabeta/CD19-depleted stem cell transplant. The V and J genes are TRBV10-3 and TRBJ2-7; D uncertain. This sequence was found in a female patient aged 2-9 years who had a stem cell transplant for congenital amegakaryocytic thrombocytopenia, so the T cells may come from the graft donor. The CDR3, as DNA: TGTGCCATCAGTGAGTCAGCCTACGAGCAGTACTTC. Encoded protein: CAISESAYEQYF.